This T cell receptor (beta chain) was found in a study of blood T cell repertoires in COVID-19 (dated by TCRdb to 2019 to 2021). About the investigation overall: Samples covering the acute and convalescent phases of COVID-19 were provided by collaborators in the United States, Italy and Spain. The prospective study material was composed of cDNA or gDNA derived from T cells, B-cell-depleted T cells, or PBMCs. Deeply sampled blood TCRbeta repertoires from subjects exposed to, actively infected with, or recovered from COVID-19 were included in the dataset. A freely available public database, intended as a resource for researchers studying the immune response to SARS-CoV-2, is where the repertoires were released. Samples came from the ongoing ImmuneRACE study (first 160 participants) plus 1,254 subjects from 6 global collaborators. The sample metadata nearly always contained a de-identified subject ID, COVID-19 status, age in years and sex. Where available, HLA class I and class II types were taken from metadata supplied by the sample provider and were not determined by assay-based typing. Broader findings and caveats from the paper: Clinical and demographic metadata were provided uncurated, with the amount varying by source and participant.

TCRbeta CDR3 regions were amplified from genomic DNA by means of the immunoSEQ Assay, a bias-controlled multiplex PCR. The original methods were these. Nucleated cell counts per sample were estimated from amplification of reference gene primers within the assay. To quantify the absolute abundance of each unique TCRbeta CDR3 rearrangement, sequence reads were collapsed and filtered. For each sample, productive Simpson clonality was calculated by taking the square root of Simpson's diversity index across productive rearrangements. As stored in TCRdb, this immuneACCESS dataset retains in-frame rearrangements with V and J assigned. A fraction of the clones does not appear; measured against another copy, unresolved V genes explain less than half of the discrepancy, and the remainder lacks a known reason. Clone size and the V and J calls come from that table; the DNA yielded D and trimming. Across this sample there are 100,000 to 120,000 clones, with roughly 85% seen only once. The ten most abundant clones make up 3.5% to 5% of the sample.

The cysteine opens and the phenylalanine closes a CDR3 of 18 amino acids. Just the 54-base CDR3 DNA is kept, in frame starting at base 1. The junction shows trimming of 4 bases on V and 1 base on J, plus 19 bases between the germline ends. From a lookup of the germline V gene (reference sequence), CDR1 and CDR2 are SEHNR and FQNEAQ. Of note for this clone: The clone's antigen remains unknown. The sample holds no much larger clone one base away, and base qualities are not on file.

Each collaborating institution followed its own protocols to collect whole blood in K2EDTA tubes. For TCRbeta analysis, collaborator samples were shipped as frozen whole blood, as isolated PBMCs, or as DNA extracted from either sample type. Sample: peripheral blood. The chain employs TRBV7-9 and TRBJ1-4; D gene: possibly TRBD1, on 5 matching bases. This TCR came from a man over 45 with acute or convalescent COVID-19. The sequenced DNA is TGTGCCAGCAGCTCAGGGCACGTTGGGCGAATAACTAATGAAAAACTGTTTTTT. The translation is CASSSGHVGRITNEKLFF.